This TCR beta chain was retrieved from a study of regulatory T cells in long-lasting Graves disease. Study-level results: Samples came from peripheral blood alone, without thyroid tissue. TCR diversity in persistent Graves' patients was below that of newly diagnosed ones.

As concerns this clonotype: Its cognate antigen is unknown.

Germline loops: CDR1 SNHLY, CDR2 FYNNEI. The CDR3 runs 12 residues. Trimming removed 8 bases from V and 8 bases from J; junction bases left unmatched: 7. Sample time point: newly diagnosed GD, antithyroid drugs for less than 3 months. Preparation of the TCR library used RNA extracted from PBMCs. Construction of TCR beta libraries relied on iRepertoire HTBI primers and on Arm-PCR targeting CDR3 regions. TCRdb processed the multiplex PCR reads anew with MiXCR; each CDR3 protein has one entry. The table records about 540,000 distinct CDR3 sequences, roughly 13% of them present only once. This same sample was also part of a study on T cells in Graves' hyperthyroidism and ophthalmopathy. As reported in that work: The HTBI primer set served for first-round RT-PCR of the TCR CDR3.

Sequenced material: peripheral blood mononuclear cells (PBMCs), taken at new diagnosis, from a patient treated with antithyroid drugs. The receptor was isolated from a man aged 25-45 years with Graves disease. The chain has TRBV2 and TRBJ1-2; 8 bases line up with TRBD1. CDR3 in amino acids: CASSGGRDGYTF. CDR3 nucleotides: TGTGCCAGCTCAGGGGGCCGGGACGGCTACACCTTC.